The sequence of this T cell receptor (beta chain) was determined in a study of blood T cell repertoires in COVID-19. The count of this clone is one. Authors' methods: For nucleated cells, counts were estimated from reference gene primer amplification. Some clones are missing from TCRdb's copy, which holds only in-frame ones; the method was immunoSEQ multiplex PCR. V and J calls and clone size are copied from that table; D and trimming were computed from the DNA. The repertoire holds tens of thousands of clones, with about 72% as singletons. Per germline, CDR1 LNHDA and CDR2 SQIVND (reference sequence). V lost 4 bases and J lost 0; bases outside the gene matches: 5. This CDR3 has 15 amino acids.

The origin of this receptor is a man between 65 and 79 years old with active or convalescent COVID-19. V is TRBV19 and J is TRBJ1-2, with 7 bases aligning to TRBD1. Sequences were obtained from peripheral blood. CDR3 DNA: TGTGCCAGTAGTAATCAGGGGACAGCTAACTATGGCTACACCTTC. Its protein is CASSNQGTANYGYTF.